Presented here are 20 T cell receptor beta chains from one specimen sequenced in a study of PD-1 blockade in classical Hodgkin lymphoma. Using immunoSEQ multiplex PCR, the repertoire was profiled, and TCRdb retains in-frame clones only, with some absent. The profile shows some 100,000 clones, roughly 90% of them singletons. Brentuximab vedotin exposure varied, and every patient relapsed after autologous stem cell transplantation. The sequencing here drew on peripheral blood mononuclear cells (PBMCs), taken at baseline. The receptors were sampled from a human donor with classical Hodgkin lymphoma.

The chain uses TRBV6-1 and TRBJ2-7; 10 bases fit TRBD1. The CDR3 length is 15 residues. V gave up 7 bases and J gave up 2 bases; unmatched junction bases: 8. Germline CDR1 is MNHNS and CDR2 is SASEGT. CDR3 in amino acids: CASNLLGQGAYEQYF. The CDR3 DNA follows: TGTGCCAGCAACCTTTTAGGACAGGGGGCCTACGAGCAGTACTTC.

DNA for the CDR3: TGCGCCAGCAGCTCCGGACAGGGTAACGAGCAGTACTTC. Protein sequence: CASSSGQGNEQYF. The V gene is TRBV5-1, the J gene TRBJ2-7; 8 bases align to TRBD1. J was trimmed by 5 bases and V by 3 bases; bases with no gene match: 4. In germline, CDR1 is SGHRS, CDR2 YFSETQ. This CDR3 spans 13 amino acids.

The chain carries TRBV25-1 and TRBJ2-1; possible D gene TRBD1, 5 bases. CDR1 and CDR2 (germline): MGHDK, SYGVNS. V gave up 1 base and J gave up 3 bases, with 7 bases separating them. The CDR3 totals 14 residues. The CDR3 loop is CASSELTVYNEQFF. The CDR3 nucleotides are TGTGCCAGCAGTGAATTGACAGTCTACAATGAGCAGTTCTTC.

The DNA for the CDR3 is TGTGCCATCAGTGGGTCATTAGCGGAATATAGCACAGATACGCAGTATTTT. Its protein product is CAISGSLAEYSTDTQYF. The chain is built from TRBV10-3 and TRBJ2-3; possibly TRBD2 for D (6 bases). Trimming took 4 bases from V and 0 from J, leaving 17 bases between them. Per germline, CDR1 ENHRY and CDR2 SYGVKD. The CDR3 loop spans 17 amino acids.

The chain combines TRBV27 with TRBJ1-1; D remains unclear. The germline V gene encodes CDR1 MNHEY and CDR2 SMNVEV (reference sequence). The V gene lost 3 bases and the J gene lost 1 base, with 6 bases spanning the gap. The CDR3 covers 13 residues. CDR3: CASSFWGNTEAFF. DNA for the CDR3: TGTGCCAGCAGTTTTTGGGGGAACACTGAAGCTTTCTTT.

The rearrangement joins TRBV19 to TRBJ2-7, with D possibly TRBD2 on 6 matching bases. V was trimmed by 8 bases and J by 3 bases, leaving 20 bases between them. The germline gives CDR1 LNHDA, CDR2 SQIVND (reference sequence). The CDR3 runs to 15 residues. CDR3 sequence reads: CASGEGRGDGYEQYF. The CDR3 coding sequence is TGTGCCAGTGGCGAGGGGCGGGGAGATGGCTACGAGCAGTACTTC.

The chain has TRBV5-4 and TRBJ1-2; D is unclear. From germline, CDR1 is SGHNT and CDR2 YYREEE (reference sequence). The V end was cut by 1 base, the J end by 8 bases, with 6 bases between. The CDR3 is 11 amino acids. The CDR3 sequence: CASSLSGGYTF. The CDR3 DNA reads TGTGCCAGCAGCTTGTCGGGGGGCTACACCTTC.

The chain links TRBV28 to TRBJ1-2; D not resolved. With 3 bases removed from V and 4 bases from J, the gap between germline ends came to 15 bases. Germline V gives CDR1 MDHEN, CDR2 SYDVKM. CDR3 length: 15 residues. CDR3 nucleotide sequence: TGTGCCAGCAGTTTTGGTTCGGCAGAAACCTATGGCTACACCTTC. Translation gives CASSFGSAETYGYTF.

V gene TRBV14 combines with J gene TRBJ2-4, with D unclear. This CDR3 has 13 amino acids. Germline V gene lookup returns CDR1 SGHDN and CDR2 FVKESK. V was shortened by 0 bases and J by 12 bases, with 12 bases between the two germline ends. CDR3 DNA: TGTGCCAGCAGCCAAGATTTGAGTTCCGATCAGTACTTC. This sequence encodes CASSQDLSSDQYF.

The CDR3: CASSQSYSEAGDTGELFF. The CDR3 nucleotides are TGCGCCAGCAGCCAAAGTTATTCCGAGGCGGGGGACACCGGGGAGCTGTTTTTT. The chain has TRBV4-1 and TRBJ2-2; 7 nucleotides match TRBD2. Unmatched junction bases numbered 12, after V lost 2 bases and J lost 3 bases. Looked up from germline, CDR1 is MGHRA and CDR2 is YSYEKL. There are 18 residues in the CDR3.

The chain uses TRBV2 and TRBJ1-5, with a weak D call TRBD1 (6 bases). Germline CDR1 is SNHLY and CDR2 is FYNNEI. The length of the CDR3 is 15 residues. V lost 1 base, J lost 6 bases, and 13 bases lay in between. The CDR3 here is CASSEGFGTFQPQHF. CDR3 DNA: TGTGCCAGCAGTGAAGGTTTCGGGACATTTCAGCCCCAGCATTTT.

V and J are TRBV6-5 and TRBJ1-2, with TRBD1 identical over 7 bases. The CDR3 contains 15 residues. V lost 8 bases to trimming and J lost 4 bases; unmatched junction nucleotides: 13. Germline V gene lookup returns CDR1 MNHEY and CDR2 SVGAGI. CDR3 nucleotides: TGTGCCAGCCTAACTCGGCCGGGACAGTCCTATGGCTACACCTTC. Protein sequence: CASLTRPGQSYGYTF.

This rearrangement joins TRBV28 to TRBJ1-4, with 9 bases aligning to TRBD1. V gave up 5 bases and J gave up 1 base; unmatched junction bases: 17. Germline assignment: CDR1 MDHEN and CDR2 SYDVKM. The CDR3 covers 20 residues. DNA for the CDR3: TGTGCCAGCAGTGACTTGTCCGGGACAGGGTTTTCCCAAACTAATGAAAAACTGTTTTTT. This codes for CASSDLSGTGFSQTNEKLFF.

This rearrangement joins TRBV5-1 to TRBJ2-3; 8 nucleotides line up with TRBD2. The germline gives CDR1 SGHRS, CDR2 YFSETQ. The CDR3 spans 17 residues. The V gene end was trimmed by 4 bases and the J gene end by 0 bases; junction bases not matched to a gene: 10. This chain's CDR3 is CASSEPDTSGSTDTQYF. In nucleotides, the CDR3 is TGCGCCAGCAGCGAACCTGACACTAGCGGTAGCACAGATACGCAGTATTTT.

This clone was picked up one time. The chain couples TRBV6-5 to TRBJ2-7; D is tentatively TRBD1 or TRBD2 (5 bases each). Germline V lookup: CDR1 MNHEY, CDR2 SVGAGI. Trimming stripped 5 bases from V and 4 bases from J, with 15 bases between. The CDR3 extends over 14 amino acids. CDR3 sequence reads: CASSGRGLVYEQYF. In DNA, the CDR3 is TGTGCCAGCAGTGGCCGGGGCCTCGTGTACGAGCAGTACTTC.

The chain joins TRBV7-6 to TRBJ2-3; D gene unclear. Germline lookup yields CDR1 SGHVS and CDR2 FNYEAQ. The V end lost 1 base, the J end lost 4 bases, and 9 bases lay between the germline ends. This CDR3 comprises 14 residues. The CDR3 DNA sequence: TGTGCCAGCAGCTTAGGGCCTAAACCAGATACGCAGTATTTT. It encodes CASSLGPKPDTQYF.

The genes are TRBV6-4 and TRBJ2-7; D may be TRBD1 (6 bases). The CDR3 spans 15 residues. Per the germline V gene, CDR1 is MRHNA and CDR2 is SNTAGT. Trimming shortened V by 5 bases and J by 0 bases, and 14 bases separated the two germline ends. As DNA, the CDR3 is TGTGCCAGCAGTAAAGCACCGGACAGCTCCTACGAGCAGTACTTC. Amino acid sequence: CASSKAPDSSYEQYF.

The rearrangement joins TRBV10-2 to TRBJ1-5; 11 bases match TRBD1. The CDR3 consists of 15 residues. The J segment lost 7 bases and the V segment lost 4 bases, leaving 6 bases of the junction unmatched. Germline V gives CDR1 WSHSY, CDR2 SAAADI. The CDR3 DNA sequence: TGCGCCAGCAGTGCTAGGACAGGGGGCGGACAGCCCCAGCATTTT. The encoded protein is CASSARTGGGQPQHF.

This chain links TRBV27 with TRBJ2-5; TRBD2 agrees at 8 bases. Germline V lookup: CDR1 MNHEY, CDR2 SMNVEV (reference sequence). V trimming: 2 bases; J trimming: 5 bases; junction bases outside the gene matches: 13. This CDR3 comprises 17 residues. The CDR3 DNA follows: TGTGCCAGCAGTTTAAGAGGAGGGACTAGTGGTGCGGAGACCCAGTACTTC. Its translation: CASSLRGGTSGAETQYF.

CDR3 bases: TGTGCCAGCAGCCCTTCCTACAATGAGCAGTTCTTC. It specifies CASSPSYNEQFF. The chain couples TRBV11-2 to TRBJ2-1; D ambiguous. CDR1 is SGHAT and CDR2 is FQNNGV in the germline V gene. The length of the CDR3 is 12 residues. V was cut by 5 bases and J by 1 base, with 3 bases left in between.